This T cell receptor beta chain is from a study of T cell responses to AZD1222 COVID-19 vaccine. Regarding the study as a whole: Donors were mostly white British, more females; clonal diversity possibly underestimated. Seropositive status at baseline applied to only six AZD1222 recipients. Nearly half of unique spike-specific TCRs reportedly avoided B.1.351 and B.1.1.7 mutated regions.

Clones were read by immunoSEQ multiplex PCR, and TCRdb kept only the in-frame ones, dropping some. The repertoire holds 95,000 to 150,000 clones, 85% to 95% seen once, with around 1.7% in the top ten. As regards this clone: Its antigen is unknown.

This clonotype was obtained from an adult in good health. Source: peripheral blood, taken on day 0 of AZD1222 vaccination.

As DNA, the CDR3 is TGTGCCAGCAGCCAAAGCTCAGGGTTCCGAAACACCATATATTTT. Encoded protein: CASSQSSGFRNTIYF. The chain uses TRBV3-1 (or the pseudogene TRBV3-2) and TRBJ1-3, with a weak D call TRBD1 (5 bases). Trimming removed 2 bases from V and 5 bases from J, with 13 bases in between. Germline CDR1 LGHDT, CDR2 YNNKEL (reference sequence). The CDR3 totals 15 residues.